This T cell receptor beta chain was obtained from a study of blood T cell repertoires in COVID-19. Study-level background: Samples representing acute and convalescent COVID-19 were sourced from the United States, Italy and Spain. In each case, the material was cDNA or gDNA derived from T cells, B-cell-depleted T cells, or PBMCs.

Per the original data handling: Cell counts per sample came from amplifying reference gene primers. Sequencing was performed with immunoSEQ multiplex PCR; in TCRdb, only in-frame clones are kept and a portion is missing. Clone size and the V and J calls come from that table; the DNA yielded D and trimming. The sample has about 170,000 clones; just under 85% are singletons. V lost 0 bases and J 6 bases, leaving 16 bases between the germline ends. This CDR3 contains 16 residues. Germline CDR1 and CDR2: SGHTS and YDEGEE. Sequencing was carried out using peripheral blood. The chain employs TRBV5-8 and TRBJ2-1; D perhaps matches TRBD2 (5 bases). The sequence was collected from a man between 40 and 49 years old who had recovered from COVID-19. CDR3 residues: CASSLGEIERLNEQFF. For the CDR3, the DNA is TGTGCCAGCAGCTTGGGGGAGATTGAGCGGCTCAATGAGCAGTTCTTC. The full variable domain, completed using reference TRBV5-8 and TRBJ2-1, is EAGVTQSPTHLIKTRGQQATLRCSPISGHTSVYWYQQALGLGLQFLLWYDEGEERNRGNFPPRFSGRQFPNYSSELNVNALELEDSALYLCASSLGEIERLNEQFFGPGTRLTVL.